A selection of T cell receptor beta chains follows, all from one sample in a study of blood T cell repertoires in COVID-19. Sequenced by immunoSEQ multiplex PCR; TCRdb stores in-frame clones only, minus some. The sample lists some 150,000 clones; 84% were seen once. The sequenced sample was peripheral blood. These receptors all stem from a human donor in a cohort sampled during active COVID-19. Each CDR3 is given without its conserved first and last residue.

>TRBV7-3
ASSPRGADRGTGELF
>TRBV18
ASSEGGRANEKLF
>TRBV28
ASSFSGSPSVEKLF
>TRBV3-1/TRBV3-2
ASSQTPGTGDEKLF
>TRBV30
AWSWRFEDTQY
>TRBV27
ASSSPALAGGPTDTQY
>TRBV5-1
ASSWGTASNTEAF
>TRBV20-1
SATDRVEAF
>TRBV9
ASSGSGTEFYEQY
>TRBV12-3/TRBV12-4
ASSLLMNTEAF
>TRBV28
ASSPLTGNTEAF
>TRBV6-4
ASRPDRGPSNYGYT
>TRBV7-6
ASSLVGVLNEKLF
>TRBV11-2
ASSTQRGGGDTQY
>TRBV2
ASSDLGQGIQPQH
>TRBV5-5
ASSPRTGGGTYEQY
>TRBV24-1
ATSDPPGLAGGQETQY
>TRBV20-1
SASDRGTGNEQF
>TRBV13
ASSFRGPNEKLF
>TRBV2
ASSEARQPSGGYT
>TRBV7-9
ASSGGSYGYT
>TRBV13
ASSSETDTQY
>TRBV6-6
ASTQGSGQPQH
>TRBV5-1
ASSLLQGASNNEQF